This TCR beta chain is from a study of T cell responses to AZD1222 COVID-19 vaccine. Study conclusions and caveats: Spike-specific TCR breadth and depth were elevated following two AZD1222 doses. Distributed over spike, vaccine-associated CD4 TCRs predominated at 160-218 and 743-854. Sampling captured repertoires only after the peak T cell response. Reportedly, nearly half of unique spike TCRs recognized epitopes outside B.1.351/B.1.1.7 mutations.

With respect to this clone: No antigen is known for it.

This CDR3 spans 15 amino acids. V lost 3 bases and J 6 bases, leaving 18 bases between the germline ends. Germline V CDR1 and CDR2: SGHRS, YFSETQ. Only in-frame clones appear in the TCRdb table, and some are missing; sequencing was by immunoSEQ multiplex PCR. The table lists more than 150,000 clones, around 90% of them singletons. Sample: peripheral blood, taken on day 0 of AZD1222 vaccination. V usage is TRBV5-1 and J usage is TRBJ1-1; D unresolved. This receptor was taken from an adult in good health. CDR3 amino acids: CASSSKEWGSAEAFF. The CDR3, as DNA: TGCGCCAGCAGCTCGAAAGAGTGGGGAAGCGCTGAAGCTTTCTTT.